The 5 T cell receptor beta chains listed next were all sequenced from one sample in a study of shared clonotypes between healthy human individuals. Profiled with immunoSEQ multiplex PCR; TCRdb holds only in-frame clones, not every one. The sample has about 980,000 clones, around three quarters seen once. Sequencing was carried out using memory CD4+ T cells sorted from blood. Subset defined: CD45RA-negative fraction. All receptors derive from a man aged 18 to 30 in good health.

The V and J genes are TRBV5-6 and TRBJ1-5; the match to TRBD1 covers 9 bases. Germline CDR1 reads SGHDT; CDR2 reads YYEEEE. Trimming cost V 4 bases and J 0 bases; bases outside gene matches: 5. CDR3 size: 16 residues. CDR3 loop: CASSRTGVYSNQPQHF. CDR3 coding DNA: TGTGCCAGCAGCAGGACAGGGGTATATAGCAATCAGCCCCAGCATTTT.

Many counts were recorded for this clone. The rearrangement uses TRBV30 and TRBJ1-3; D not resolved. Trimming took off 0 bases at V and 0 bases at J, with 12 bases between the two ends. Germline values: CDR1 GTSNPN, CDR2 SVGIG (reference sequence). There are 16 residues in the CDR3. Here the CDR3 DNA reads TGTGCCTGGAGTGTACCTTTAACGATCTCTGGAAACACCATATATTTT. Protein sequence: CAWSVPLTISGNTIYF.

The genes are TRBV2 and TRBJ2-1; D gene ambiguous. This CDR3 spans 13 amino acids. V was clipped by 2 bases and J by 3 bases, with 5 bases between them. Germline CDR1 SNHLY, CDR2 FYNNEI. The CDR3 spells CASSEYFYNEQFF. CDR3 coding DNA: TGTGCCAGCAGTGAATACTTCTACAATGAGCAGTTCTTC.

This sequence joins TRBV7-2 and TRBJ2-7, with TRBD2 matching 7 bases. The ends lost 1 base at V and 2 bases at J; junction bases unmatched: 11. The germline V gene encodes CDR1 SGHTA and CDR2 FQGNSA. The CDR3 is made up of 17 amino acids. CDR3 sequence: CASSLEVSGKLTYEQYF. DNA of the CDR3: TGTGCCAGCAGCTTAGAGGTCAGCGGGAAACTAACCTACGAGCAGTACTTC.

The gene calls are TRBV29-1 and TRBJ1-2, with 7 bases identical to TRBD1. The CDR3 sequence is 13 residues long. The ends lost 2 bases at V and 10 bases at J; junction bases unmatched: 10. Germline V lookup: CDR1 SQVTM, CDR2 ANQGSEA. The CDR3 nucleotides are TGCAGCGTTGAACCCCCGGGACAGTCCCCCTACACCTTC. Protein product: CSVEPPGQSPYTF.